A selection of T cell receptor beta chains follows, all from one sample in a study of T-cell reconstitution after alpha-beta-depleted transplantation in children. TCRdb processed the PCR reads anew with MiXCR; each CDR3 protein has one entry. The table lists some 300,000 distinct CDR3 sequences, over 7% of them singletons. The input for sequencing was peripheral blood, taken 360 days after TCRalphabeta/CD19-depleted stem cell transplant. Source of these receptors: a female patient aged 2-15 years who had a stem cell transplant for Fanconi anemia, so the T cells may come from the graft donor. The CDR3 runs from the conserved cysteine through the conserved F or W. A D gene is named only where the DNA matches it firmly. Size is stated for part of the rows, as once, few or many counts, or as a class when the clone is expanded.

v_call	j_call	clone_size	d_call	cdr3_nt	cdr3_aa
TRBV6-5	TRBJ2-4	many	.	TGTGCCAGCGTCTCCCGTCGGGGCATTCAGTACTTC	CASVSRRGIQYF
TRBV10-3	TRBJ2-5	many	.	TGTGCCATCAGTGAGCCGGACAGAGAGGAGACCCAGTACTTC	CAISEPDREETQYF
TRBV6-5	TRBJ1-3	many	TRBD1	TGTGCCAGCAGTTACGGACAGGGGGGAAACACCATATATTTT	CASSYGQGGNTIYF
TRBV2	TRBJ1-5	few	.	TGTGCCAGCAGTGGACAGCTATGGGGCAATCAGCCCCAGCATTTT	CASSGQLWGNQPQHF
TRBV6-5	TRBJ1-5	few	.	TGTGCCAGCAGTTACTCAGGGAGACGGAATCAGCCCCAGCATTTT	CASSYSGRRNQPQHF
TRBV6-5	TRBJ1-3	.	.	TGTGCCAGCAGTTACCGCGCCCGACCTAGAAACACCATATATTTT	CASSYRARPRNTIYF
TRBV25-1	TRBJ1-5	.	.	TGTGCCAGCAGTGGCATCGGTTTTCAGCCCCAGCATTTT	CASSGIGFQPQHF
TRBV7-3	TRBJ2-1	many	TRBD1	TGTGCCAGCAGCTCGGGACAGGGCTATGAGCAGTTCTTC	CASSSGQGYEQFF
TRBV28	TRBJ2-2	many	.	TGTGCCACCAGAATACAGGGTATGAACACCGGGGAGCTGTTTTTT	CATRIQGMNTGELFF
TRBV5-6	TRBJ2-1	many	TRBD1	TGTGCCAGCGGCTTGGAAGGACAGGGGCTGTACAATGAGCAGTTCTTC	CASGLEGQGLYNEQFF
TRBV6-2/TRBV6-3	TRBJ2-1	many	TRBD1	TGTGCCAGCAGTTACTCGGGACAGGTTTTCTATGAGCAGTTCTTC	CASSYSGQVFYEQFF
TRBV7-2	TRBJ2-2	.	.	TGTGCCAGCAGCCCCCTAGGGCGGGGACCGAACACCGGGGAGCTGTTTTTT	CASSPLGRGPNTGELFF
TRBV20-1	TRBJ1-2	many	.	TGCAGTGCTATGGACGGACAGCCAAACTATGGCTACACCTTC	CSAMDGQPNYGYTF